This T cell receptor beta chain stems from a study of blood T cells in healthy people across ages. Details on this clonotype: Its antigen is unidentified.

Whole-study results and caveats: The study lacked donor CMV status, which possibly confounded expanded clonotype changes. Relative to aged donors, long-lived donors carried more naive CD4+ cells and displayed higher diversity. Estimates of diversity drawn from one million T cells were considered underestimates. Naive and antigen-experienced cells were not separated, limiting conclusive comparison.

With 6 bases clipped from V and 6 bases from J, the junction kept 10 bases outside the gene matches. Germline V CDR1 and CDR2: DFQATT, SNEGSKA (reference sequence). The CDR3 consists of 14 residues. Alongside a J-beta primer mix, a sample-barcoded 5' primer served in a second PCR lasting about 7 to 12 cycles. TCRdb re-derived calls from the 5' RACE reads in MiXCR, one entry per CDR3 protein. The repertoire holds fewer than 900,000 distinct CDR3 sequences, around 40% seen once, with 20% to 25% in the top ten. This sequence was found in a woman aged 60-70 years in good health. The sequenced material came from blood. The J gene is TRBJ2-7, the V gene TRBV20-1, with TRBD2 matching 11 bases. The CDR3 coding sequence is TGCAGTGCAAACATTCTAGCGGGAGGTATCGAGCAGTACTTC. This sequence encodes CSANILAGGIEQYF.